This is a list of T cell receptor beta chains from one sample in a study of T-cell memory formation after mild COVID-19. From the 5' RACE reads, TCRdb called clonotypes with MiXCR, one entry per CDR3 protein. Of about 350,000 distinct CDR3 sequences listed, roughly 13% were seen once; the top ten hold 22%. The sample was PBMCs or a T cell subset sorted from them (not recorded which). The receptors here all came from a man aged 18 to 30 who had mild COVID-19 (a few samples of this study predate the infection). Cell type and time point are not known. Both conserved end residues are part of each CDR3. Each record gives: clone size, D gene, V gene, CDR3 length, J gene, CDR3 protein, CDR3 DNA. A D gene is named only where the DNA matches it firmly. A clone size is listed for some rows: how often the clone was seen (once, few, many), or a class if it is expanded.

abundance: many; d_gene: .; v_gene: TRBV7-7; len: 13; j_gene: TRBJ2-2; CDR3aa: CASAPGATGELFF; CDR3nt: TGTGCTAGCGCCCCGGGGGCCACCGGGGAGCTGTTTTTT
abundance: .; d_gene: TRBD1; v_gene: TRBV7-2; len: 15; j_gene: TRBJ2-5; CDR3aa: CASSLVVDRGETQYF; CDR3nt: TGTGCCAGCAGCTTAGTCGTGGACAGGGGAGAGACCCAGTACTTC
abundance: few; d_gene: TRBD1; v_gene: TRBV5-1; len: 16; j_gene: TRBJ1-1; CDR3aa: CASSPGTGAMNTEAFF; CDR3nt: TGCGCCAGCAGCCCTGGGACAGGGGCTATGAACACTGAAGCTTTCTTT
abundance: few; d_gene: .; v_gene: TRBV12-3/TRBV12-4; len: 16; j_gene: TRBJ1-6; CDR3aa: CASSFLPGPYNSPLHF; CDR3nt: TGTGCCAGCAGTTTCTTACCGGGGCCCTATAATTCACCCCTCCACTTT
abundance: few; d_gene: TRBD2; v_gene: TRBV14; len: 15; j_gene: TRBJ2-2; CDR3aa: CASSPGTSPPGELFF; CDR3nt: TGTGCCAGCAGCCCGGGGACTAGCCCCCCCGGGGAGCTGTTTTTT
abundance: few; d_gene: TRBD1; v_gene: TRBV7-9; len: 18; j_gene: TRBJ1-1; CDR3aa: CASSLSRTGSFRDTEAFF; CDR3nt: TGTGCCAGCAGCTTATCTCGGACAGGGAGCTTTCGGGACACTGAAGCTTTCTTT
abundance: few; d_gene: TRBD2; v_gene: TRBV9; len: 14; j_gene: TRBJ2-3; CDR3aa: CASSVGLAADTQYF; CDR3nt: TGTGCCAGCAGCGTAGGACTAGCCGCAGATACGCAGTATTTT
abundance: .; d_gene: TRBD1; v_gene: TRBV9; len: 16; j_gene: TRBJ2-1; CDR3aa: CASSVDPGQGRVEQFF; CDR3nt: TGTGCCAGCAGCGTAGACCCGGGACAGGGTAGGGTTGAGCAGTTCTTC
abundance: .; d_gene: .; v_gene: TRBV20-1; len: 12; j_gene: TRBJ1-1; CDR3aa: CSARDGNTEAFF; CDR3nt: TGCAGTGCTAGAGATGGGAACACTGAAGCTTTCTTT
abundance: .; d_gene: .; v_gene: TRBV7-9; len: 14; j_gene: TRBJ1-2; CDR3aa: CASSKTTGPRGYTF; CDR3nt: TGTGCCAGCAGCAAGACGACGGGACCGCGGGGCTACACCTTC
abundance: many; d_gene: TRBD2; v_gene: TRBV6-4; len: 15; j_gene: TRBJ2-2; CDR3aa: CASSERGGDTGELFF; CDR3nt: TGTGCCAGCAGTGAGCGGGGGGGCGACACCGGGGAGCTGTTTTTT
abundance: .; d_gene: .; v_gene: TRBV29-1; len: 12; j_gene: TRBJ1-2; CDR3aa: CSGSDRDYGYTF; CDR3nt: TGCAGCGGATCGGACAGAGACTATGGCTACACCTTC
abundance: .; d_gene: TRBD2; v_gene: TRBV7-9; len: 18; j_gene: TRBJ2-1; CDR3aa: CASSSSLARTSGSNEQFF; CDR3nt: TGTGCCAGCAGCTCCAGTTTGGCAAGGACTAGCGGGAGTAATGAGCAGTTCTTC
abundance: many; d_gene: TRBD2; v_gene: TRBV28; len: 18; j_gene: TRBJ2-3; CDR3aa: CASSLWLAGGTSTDTQYF; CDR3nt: TGTGCCAGCAGTTTATGGCTAGCGGGGGGCACTAGCACAGATACGCAGTATTTT
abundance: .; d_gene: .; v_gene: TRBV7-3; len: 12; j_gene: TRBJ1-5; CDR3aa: CASSQLDQPQHF; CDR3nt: TGTGCCAGCAGCCAATTGGATCAGCCCCAGCATTTT
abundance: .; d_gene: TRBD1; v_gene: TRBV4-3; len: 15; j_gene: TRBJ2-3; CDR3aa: CASSLLRGKGDTQYF; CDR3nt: TGCGCCAGCAGCCTCCTCAGGGGGAAAGGGGATACGCAGTATTTT
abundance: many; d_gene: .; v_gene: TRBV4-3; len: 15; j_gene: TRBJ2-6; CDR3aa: CASSQQGSGANVLTF; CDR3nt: TGCGCCAGCAGCCAACAGGGCTCTGGGGCCAACGTCCTGACTTTC
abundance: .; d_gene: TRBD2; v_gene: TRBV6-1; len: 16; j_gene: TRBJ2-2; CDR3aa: CASSGPAGGNTGELFF; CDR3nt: TGTGCCAGCAGTGGCCCAGCGGGGGGGAACACCGGGGAGCTGTTTTTT
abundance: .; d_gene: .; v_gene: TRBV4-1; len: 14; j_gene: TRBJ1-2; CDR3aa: CASSQSGEPDSHDF; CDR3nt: TGCGCCAGCAGCCAAAGTGGGGAACCTGACAGCCATGACTTC
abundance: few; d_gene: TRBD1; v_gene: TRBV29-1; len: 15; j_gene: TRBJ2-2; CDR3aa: CSVDLGQGIAGELFF; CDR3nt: TGCAGCGTTGACCTAGGACAGGGAATCGCCGGGGAGCTGTTTTTT
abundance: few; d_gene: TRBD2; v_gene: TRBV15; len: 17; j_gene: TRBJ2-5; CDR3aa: CATSRDPLSSGKETQYF; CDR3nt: TGTGCCACCAGCAGAGATCCATTATCTAGCGGGAAAGAGACCCAGTACTTC
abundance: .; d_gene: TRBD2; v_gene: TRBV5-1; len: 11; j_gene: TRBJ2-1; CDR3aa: CAIDGGGEQFF; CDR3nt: TGCGCCATCGATGGGGGGGGTGAGCAGTTCTTC
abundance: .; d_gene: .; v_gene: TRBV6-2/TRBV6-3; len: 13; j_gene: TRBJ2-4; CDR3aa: CASSGERWGIQYF; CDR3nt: TGTGCCAGCAGTGGGGAGCGGTGGGGCATTCAGTACTTC
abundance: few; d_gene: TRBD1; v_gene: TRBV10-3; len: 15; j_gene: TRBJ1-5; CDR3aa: CAISEAGGGNQPQHF; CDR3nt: TGTGCCATCAGTGAGGCAGGGGGCGGTAATCAGCCCCAGCATTTT
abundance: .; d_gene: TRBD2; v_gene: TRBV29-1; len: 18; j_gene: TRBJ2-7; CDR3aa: CSVEISSSGVGESYEQYF; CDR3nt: TGCAGCGTTGAAATCAGTTCTAGCGGGGTAGGGGAGTCCTACGAGCAGTACTTC
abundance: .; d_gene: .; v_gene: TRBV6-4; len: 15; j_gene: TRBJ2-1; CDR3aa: CASARRGAGYNEQFF; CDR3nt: TGTGCCAGCGCCCGGCGGGGTGCGGGGTACAATGAGCAGTTCTTC
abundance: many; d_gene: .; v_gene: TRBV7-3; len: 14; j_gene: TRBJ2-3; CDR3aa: CASSSPGLTDTQYF; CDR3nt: TGTGCCAGCAGCTCGCCCGGGTTGACAGATACGCAGTATTTT
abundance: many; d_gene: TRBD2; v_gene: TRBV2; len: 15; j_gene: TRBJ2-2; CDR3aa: CASKRGGQSTGELFF; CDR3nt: TGTGCCAGCAAACGGGGGGGCCAAAGCACCGGGGAGCTGTTTTTT
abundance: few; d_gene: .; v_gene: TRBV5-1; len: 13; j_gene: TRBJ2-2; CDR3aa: CASSFKGSGELFF; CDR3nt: TGCGCCAGCAGCTTCAAGGGCTCCGGGGAGCTGTTTTTT
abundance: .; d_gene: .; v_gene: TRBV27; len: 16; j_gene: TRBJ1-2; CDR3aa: CASSLLGGRVHYGYTF; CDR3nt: TGTGCCAGCAGTTTATTGGGCGGCAGGGTGCACTATGGCTACACCTTC
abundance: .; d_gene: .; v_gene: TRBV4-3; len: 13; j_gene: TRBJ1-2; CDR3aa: CASSRGNNYGYTF; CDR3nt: TGCGCCAGCAGCCGTGGGAATAACTATGGCTACACCTTC